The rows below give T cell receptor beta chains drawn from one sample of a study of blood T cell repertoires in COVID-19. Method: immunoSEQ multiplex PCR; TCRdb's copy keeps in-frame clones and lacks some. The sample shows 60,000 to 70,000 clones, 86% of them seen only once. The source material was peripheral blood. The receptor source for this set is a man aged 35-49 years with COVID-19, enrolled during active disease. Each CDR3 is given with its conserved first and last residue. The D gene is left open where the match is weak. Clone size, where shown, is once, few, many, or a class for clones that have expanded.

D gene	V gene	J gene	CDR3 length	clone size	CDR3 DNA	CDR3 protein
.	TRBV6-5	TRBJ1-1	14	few	TGTGCCAGCACCATATATGGGCCGGCCACTGAAGCTTTCTTT	CASTIYGPATEAFF
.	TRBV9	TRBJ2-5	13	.	TGTGCCAGCAGCGTGGCCAGTCAAGAGACCCAGTACTTC	CASSVASQETQYF
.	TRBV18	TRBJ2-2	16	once	TGTGCCAGCTCACCTTACTCGGGACAGAACACCGGGGAGCTGTTTTTT	CASSPYSGQNTGELFF
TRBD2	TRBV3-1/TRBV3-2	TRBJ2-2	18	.	TGTGCCAGCAGCCAAGAAACCGTCCTAGCGGGCCGCACCGGGGAGCTGTTTTTT	CASSQETVLAGRTGELFF
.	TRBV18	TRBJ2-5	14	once	TGTGCCAGCTCACCATCTGATCAGGGAGAGACCCAGTACTTC	CASSPSDQGETQYF
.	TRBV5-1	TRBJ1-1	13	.	TGCGCCAGCAGAACCCTGGAGGTCACTGAAGCTTTCTTT	CASRTLEVTEAFF
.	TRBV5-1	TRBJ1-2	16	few	TGCGCCAGCAGCCCGTCCCCGAGTTTTACAGACTATGGCTACACCTTC	CASSPSPSFTDYGYTF
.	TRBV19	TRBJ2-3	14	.	TGTGCCAGTAGTACACAGGGCCCCACAGATACGCAGTATTTT	CASSTQGPTDTQYF
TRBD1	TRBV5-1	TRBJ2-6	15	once	TGCGCCAGCAGCCCGACAGGGTCTGGGGCCAACGTCCTGACTTTC	CASSPTGSGANVLTF
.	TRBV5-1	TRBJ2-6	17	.	TGCGCCAGCAGCTTGAATCAGGGTTTGTCTGGGGCCAACGTCCTGACTTTC	CASSLNQGLSGANVLTF
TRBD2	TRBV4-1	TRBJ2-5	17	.	TGCGCCAGCAGCCAAGATCCCTTGGGGGGGATTCAAGAGACCCAGTACTTC	CASSQDPLGGIQETQYF
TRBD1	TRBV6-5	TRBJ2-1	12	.	TGTGCCAGCAGGGCGGACAGGGCTGGGCAGTTCTTC	CASRADRAGQFF
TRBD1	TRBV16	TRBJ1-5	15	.	TGTGCCAGCAGCCCCGACAGGGGGCTTGTTCAGCCCCAGCATTTT	CASSPDRGLVQPQHF
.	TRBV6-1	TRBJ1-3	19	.	TGTGCCAGCAGTGAAAGTTGGATGTGGAGGACCTCCTCTGGAAACACCATATATTTT	CASSESWMWRTSSGNTIYF
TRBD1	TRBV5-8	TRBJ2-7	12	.	TGTGCCAGCAGCCTCGACAGGGGCGAGCAGTACTTC	CASSLDRGEQYF
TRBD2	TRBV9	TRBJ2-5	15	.	TGTGCCAGCAGCGCCTTTAGCGGGGGCCAAGAGACCCAGTACTTC	CASSAFSGGQETQYF
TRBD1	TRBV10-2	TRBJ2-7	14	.	TGCGCCAGCAGTGAGTCGGGGACAGCCTACGAGCAGTACTTC	CASSESGTAYEQYF
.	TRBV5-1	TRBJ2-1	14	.	TGCGCCAGCAGCGACTATTTGGGTTACAATGAGCAGTTCTTC	CASSDYLGYNEQFF
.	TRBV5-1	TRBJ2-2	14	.	TGCGCCAGCAGCTTGGACAGGGAAGCCGGGGAGCTGTTTTTT	CASSLDREAGELFF
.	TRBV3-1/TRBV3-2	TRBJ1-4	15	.	TGTGCCAGCAGCCAGGGGACACATTTTAATGAAAAACTGTTTTTT	CASSQGTHFNEKLFF
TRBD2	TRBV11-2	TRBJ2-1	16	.	TGTGCCAGCAGCCGTAGGGCTAGCGGGGGGGCTAATGAGCAGTTCTTC	CASSRRASGGANEQFF
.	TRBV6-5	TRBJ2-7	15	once	TGTGCCAGCAGTTACTCTTTCGGGGGTCTCTACGAGCAGTACTTC	CASSYSFGGLYEQYF
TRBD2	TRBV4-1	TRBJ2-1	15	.	TGCGCCAGCAGGAAGACTAGCGGGGATTTTTCTGAGCAGTTCTTC	CASRKTSGDFSEQFF
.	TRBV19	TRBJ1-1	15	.	TGTGCCAGTAGTATACGTGTGACAGAGAACACTGAAGCTTTCTTT	CASSIRVTENTEAFF